Presented here are 30 T cell receptor beta chains from one specimen sequenced in a study of blood T cells in healthy people across ages. A J-beta primer mix and a sample-barcoded 5' primer were used in a second PCR of roughly 6 to 12 cycles. TCRdb independently ran MiXCR on the 5' RACE reads; one entry per CDR3 protein. The profile shows about 670,000 distinct CDR3 sequences, less than 45% of them singletons. Sequencing used blood. These TCRs come from a man aged 80 or over in good health.

The table lists this clonotype with a few counts. The rearrangement links TRBV27 to TRBJ2-1; 9 positions agree with TRBD2. This CDR3 contains 15 residues. Germline loops: CDR1 MNHEY, CDR2 SMNVEV (reference sequence). Germline trimming cut 6 bases from V and 15 bases from J; bases unmatched to any gene: 18. The DNA of the CDR3 is TGTGCCAGCAGCCTGGCCTCGGGTAGCGGGGGCCCTTGGTTCTTC. It specifies CASSLASGSGGPWFF.

The V call is TRBV18, the J call TRBJ2-7; 11 nucleotides align to TRBD2. The V gene's germline CDR1 is KGHSH and CDR2 LQKENI. This CDR3 region has 16 residues. The junction had 9 bases not matched to a gene; V was cut back by 5 bases and J by 3 bases. CDR3 sequence reads: CASSTATSGSGYEQYF. DNA for the CDR3: TGTGCCAGCTCAACAGCTACTAGCGGGAGTGGCTACGAGCAGTACTTC.

This chain uses TRBV7-7 with TRBJ2-2; 7 bases align to TRBD1. The V gene end was trimmed by 6 bases and the J gene end by 1 base; junction bases not matched to a gene: 5. Germline-derived CDR1 and CDR2 are SSHAT and FNYEAQ (reference sequence). This CDR3 region has 15 residues. Here the CDR3 DNA reads TGTGCCAGCAGACCCGGGACAGAGAACACCGGGGAGCTGTTTTTT. Translating it yields CASRPGTENTGELFF. Based on the CDR3 plus reference TRBV7-7 and TRBJ2-2, the full variable domain is GAGVSQSPRYKVTKRGQDVTLRCDPISSHATLYWYQQALGQGPEFLTYFNYEAQPDKSGLPSDRFSAERPEGSISTLTIQRTEQRDSAMYRCASRPGTENTGELFFGEGSRLTVL.

The chain has TRBV12-3 or TRBV12-4 and TRBJ2-3; D gene uncertain. The CDR3 runs to 17 residues. The ends were cut back, 2 bases at V and 3 bases at J, with 18 bases in the middle. CDR3 sequence reads: CASSLSHSRGETDTQYF. CDR3 nucleotides: TGTGCCAGCAGTTTATCCCATTCTAGAGGTGAAACAGATACGCAGTATTTT.

This clonotype was observed a few times. The J gene is TRBJ2-5, the V gene TRBV6-5, with D possibly being TRBD2 (6 bases). This CDR3 is 15 amino acids long. Germline CDR1 reads MNHEY; CDR2 reads SVGAGI. Between the trimmed V and J ends, which lost 2 bases and 2 bases, there was a span of 12 bases. The CDR3 spells CASSYRRGPQETQYF. CDR3 bases: TGTGCCAGCAGTTACCGGAGGGGACCGCAAGAGACCCAGTACTTC.

The chain links TRBV10-3 to TRBJ1-1; 7 bases line up with TRBD1. V shed 3 bases and J 0 bases; nucleotides not matched to a gene: 4. The CDR3 has 15 residues. Germline CDR1 reads ENHRY; CDR2 reads SYGVKD. CDR3 DNA: TGTGCCATCAGTGAAAAGGGACAGATGAACACTGAAGCTTTCTTT. This translates into CAISEKGQMNTEAFF.

This rearrangement joins TRBV5-1 to TRBJ2-1, with unresolved D. The CDR3 is 15 residues long. Between the trimmed V and J ends, which lost 4 bases and 6 bases, there was a span of 17 bases. Germline values: CDR1 SGHRS, CDR2 YFSETQ. The DNA for the CDR3 is TGCGCCAGCAGCCCCTATACCGGCCCTCTCAATGAGCAGTTCTTC. Its protein is CASSPYTGPLNEQFF. Looking up the rest from reference TRBV5-1 and TRBJ2-1 gives the full variable domain: KAGVTQTPRYLIKTRGQQVTLSCSPISGHRSVSWYQQTPGQGLQFLFEYFSETQRNKGNFPGRFSGRQFSNSRSEMNVSTLELGDSALYLCASSPYTGPLNEQFFGPGTRLTVL.

This clonotype is a singleton in its sample. The rearrangement uses TRBV20-1 and TRBJ1-5, with 7 bases identical to TRBD1. Germline-derived CDR1 and CDR2 are DFQATT and SNEGSKA (reference sequence). CDR3 size: 14 residues. V dropped 3 bases and J dropped 3; count of bases not matched to a gene: 5. Here the CDR3 DNA reads TGCAGTGCTAGCGACAGGGTTATCAATCAGCCCCAGCATTTT. This sequence encodes CSASDRVINQPQHF.

The rearrangement uses TRBV12-3 or TRBV12-4 and TRBJ2-1, with D unclear. The CDR3 loop spans 15 amino acids. Trimming removed 7 bases from V and 7 bases from J, with 20 bases in between. CDR3 DNA: TGTGCCAGCAAGAGGTTTACTGGGGAAGGTAATGAGCAGTTCTTC. Amino acids: CASKRFTGEGNEQFF.

This rearrangement joins TRBV6-2 or TRBV6-3 to TRBJ1-2; perhaps TRBD1 as D (6 bases). CDR1 and CDR2 from the germline V gene are MNHEY and SVGEGT. This CDR3 is 14 amino acids long. Trimming cost V 6 bases and J 4 bases, with 15 bases left between them. The CDR3 coding sequence is TGTGCCAGCAGCCTAACCAGGGGCACCTATGGCTACACCTTC. Its translation is CASSLTRGTYGYTF.

The rearrangement joins TRBV7-3 to TRBJ1-1; D remains unclear. The V gene lost 5 bases and the J gene lost 5 bases, with 12 bases spanning the gap. The CDR3 runs 13 residues. Germline V CDR1 and CDR2: SGHTA, FQGTGA. CDR3 sequence: CASSILVGTEAFF. The DNA of the CDR3 is TGTGCCAGCAGCATTCTAGTAGGGACTGAAGCTTTCTTT.

The J gene is TRBJ2-7, the V gene TRBV28, with D maybe TRBD1 (6 bases). Trimming shortened V by 5 bases and J by 3 bases, and 17 bases separated the two germline ends. Germline V gene lookup returns CDR1 MDHEN and CDR2 SYDVKM. The CDR3 sequence is 15 residues long. The CDR3 sequence is CASSPQYGQYYEQYF. CDR3 in DNA: TGTGCCAGCAGTCCCCAATATGGACAGTACTACGAGCAGTACTTC.

The V call is TRBV5-1, the J call TRBJ2-1, with 7 bases identical to TRBD1. This CDR3 has 15 amino acids. V gave up 5 bases and J gave up 10 bases; unmatched junction bases: 15. Germline V CDR1 and CDR2: SGHRS, YFSETQ. The CDR3, as DNA: TGCGCCAGCAGGCTTGAGACAGGGCGAACCTACGAGCAGTTCTTC. As protein: CASRLETGRTYEQFF.

This clonotype was picked up one time. The V call is TRBV7-2, the J call TRBJ2-6; D is perhaps TRBD2 (6 bases). The length of the CDR3 is 17 residues. The V gene's germline CDR1 is SGHTA and CDR2 FQGNSA. V was cut by 5 bases and J by 0 bases, with 14 bases left in between. This chain's CDR3 is CASSLVRDLSGANVLTF. Here the CDR3 DNA reads TGTGCCAGCAGCCTTGTGCGGGATCTCTCTGGGGCCAACGTCCTGACTTTC.

Points on this clonotype: This may come from a read error, since a much larger clone is one base off. This chain uses TRBV20-1 with TRBJ2-3; 11 bases are a match to TRBD2. V shed 0 bases and J 8 bases; nucleotides not matched to a gene: 4. The length of the CDR3 is 14 residues. Germline V lookup: CDR1 DFQATT, CDR2 SNEGSKA (reference sequence). CDR3 protein: CSAREGLAAGTQYF. The CDR3 nucleotides are TGCAGTGCTAGAGAGGGACTAGCGGCCGGTACGCAGTATTTT.

The chain carries TRBV3-1 and TRBJ2-7, with D possibly being TRBD1 (6 bases). Trimming pared 1 base from V and 7 bases from J, leaving 17 bases between. The CDR3 runs to 15 residues. Germline V gives CDR1 LGHDT, CDR2 YNNKEL (reference sequence). The CDR3 here is CASSQATGLVNEQYF. CDR3 DNA sequence: TGTGCCAGCAGCCAAGCAACAGGGCTTGTCAATGAGCAGTACTTC.

The chain recombines TRBV4-1 with TRBJ2-1, with TRBD2 matching 12 bases. This CDR3 has 18 residues. The V gene end was trimmed by 3 bases and the J gene end by 0 bases; junction bases not matched to a gene: 6. CDR1 is MGHRA, CDR2 YSYEKL, per germline. CDR3 sequence (DNA): TGCGCCAGCAGCCAGCTGACTAGCGGGGGCAGCTCCTACAATGAGCAGTTCTTC. Its translation: CASSQLTSGGSSYNEQFF.

The V gene is TRBV5-1, the J gene TRBJ2-3; D perhaps matches TRBD2 (5 bases). Deletions cut 2 bases from V and 8 bases from J, with 15 bases between. This CDR3 has 14 amino acids. The germline V gene has CDR1 SGHRS and CDR2 YFSETQ. CDR3 protein: CASSLDLRAGTQYF. CDR3 bases: TGCGCCAGCAGCTTAGACCTAAGGGCGGGTACGCAGTATTTT.

This clonotype was counted between two and nine times. This rearrangement joins TRBV20-1 to TRBJ2-5; D is perhaps TRBD1 or TRBD2 (5 bases each). Germline-derived CDR1 and CDR2 are DFQATT and SNEGSKA (reference sequence). The CDR3 covers 12 residues. V shed 2 bases and J shed 5 bases, with 9 bases lying between them. The DNA for the CDR3 is TGCAGTGCTAGACGGGGACGGGAGACCCAGTACTTC. Protein sequence: CSARRGRETQYF.

The chain is built from TRBV5-1 and TRBJ2-1; 9 nucleotides match TRBD1. Germline CDR1 is SGHRS and CDR2 is YFSETQ. The CDR3 totals 15 residues. Germline trimming cut 2 bases from V and 8 bases from J; bases unmatched to any gene: 8. The CDR3 DNA is TGCGCCAGCAGCTTCGGGACAGGGTTTACATATGAGCAGTTCTTC. Amino acid sequence: CASSFGTGFTYEQFF. Using reference TRBV5-1 and TRBJ2-1 for the parts outside the CDR3, the full variable domain is KAGVTQTPRYLIKTRGQQVTLSCSPISGHRSVSWYQQTPGQGLQFLFEYFSETQRNKGNFPGRFSGRQFSNSRSEMNVSTLELGDSALYLCASSFGTGFTYEQFFGPGTRLTVL.

J is TRBJ2-1 and V is TRBV3-1; 8 positions agree with TRBD2. Germline-derived CDR1 and CDR2 are LGHDT and YNNKEL (reference sequence). CDR3 length: 16 residues. Trimming at V came to 5 bases and at J to 7 bases, leaving 13 bases not matched to a gene. CDR3 amino acids: CASSSNRGGRMNEQFF. Written as DNA, the CDR3 is TGTGCCAGCAGCTCCAATCGGGGGGGGAGAATGAATGAGCAGTTCTTC.

In this sample, this clonotype turned up a few times. This sequence joins TRBV4-3 and TRBJ2-7, with 10 bases identical to TRBD1. After removal of 4 bases from V and 6 bases from J, the junction contained 9 bases not matched to a gene. Germline V gives CDR1 LGHNA, CDR2 YSLEER. The CDR3 runs 15 residues. The CDR3 region has the DNA TGCGCCAGCAGCCGTATAGGGACAGGGGAAACCGAGCAGTACTTC. Translated, it gives CASSRIGTGETEQYF.

In this sample, this clonotype turned up many times. For the CDR3, the DNA is TGTGCCATCAGTTTCGACGGGTACGAGCAGTACTTC. Translating it yields CAISFDGYEQYF. This chain links TRBV10-3 with TRBJ2-7; D is uncertain. The V end lost 5 bases, the J end lost 4 bases, and 9 bases lay between the germline ends. The CDR3 is 12 residues long. Looked up from germline, CDR1 is ENHRY and CDR2 is SYGVKD.

This clonotype was recorded once. The J gene is TRBJ2-7, the V gene TRBV6-2 or TRBV6-3; 12 bases agree with TRBD2. From germline, CDR1 is MNHEY and CDR2 SVGEGT. Trimming took 3 bases from V and 7 from J; bases not matched to a gene: 10. The CDR3 length is 16 residues. The CDR3 DNA reads as TGTGCCAGCAGTTATCAGACTAGCGGGAGTAGGAATGAGCAGTACTTC. The encoded protein is CASSYQTSGSRNEQYF.

This chain connects TRBV20-1 to TRBJ2-5; TRBD2 might be the D (6 bases). CDR1 is DFQATT, CDR2 SNEGSKA, per germline (reference sequence). The CDR3 length is 12 residues. Trimming shortened V by 7 bases and J by 2 bases, and 11 bases separated the two germline ends. CDR3 amino acids: CSGTDYQETQYF. The CDR3 DNA sequence: TGCAGTGGAACGGACTATCAAGAGACCCAGTACTTC.

The rearrangement uses TRBV7-2 and TRBJ2-1, with TRBD2 identical over 13 bases. Unmatched junction bases numbered 9, after V lost 4 bases and J lost 9 bases. The length of the CDR3 is 16 residues. Germline V lookup: CDR1 SGHTA, CDR2 FQGNSA. This CDR3 reads CASSSQTSGRVVEQFF. DNA of the CDR3: TGTGCCAGCAGCTCCCAAACTAGCGGGAGGGTCGTTGAGCAGTTCTTC.

As DNA, the CDR3 is TGTGCCAGCAGCTTAGTAGCCGGGGCCACTGAAGCTTTCTTT. As protein: CASSLVAGATEAFF. The rearrangement uses TRBV7-2 and TRBJ1-1, with D possibly matching TRBD1 (5 bases). CDR1 and CDR2 from the germline V gene are SGHTA and FQGNSA. The CDR3 sequence is 14 residues long. V was trimmed by 1 base and J by 4 bases, leaving 10 bases between them.

The chain is built from TRBV20-1 and TRBJ2-1, with TRBD2 identical over 14 bases. CDR1 is DFQATT and CDR2 is SNEGSKA in the germline V gene (reference sequence). Germline trimming cut 1 base from V and 1 base from J; bases unmatched to any gene: 9. The CDR3 totals 19 residues. The CDR3 coding sequence is TGCAGTGCTAGAGTCGGGACTAGCGGGAGTAGTAAGTCCTACAATGAGCAGTTCTTC. Translating gives CSARVGTSGSSKSYNEQFF.

This clonotype was seen ten or more times. The CDR3 region has the DNA TGCAGCGTAAAGGGGGCGTCCAAAAACATTCAGTACTTC. It translates to CSVKGASKNIQYF. The J gene is TRBJ2-4, the V gene TRBV29-1; 7 positions match TRBD1. This CDR3 has 13 residues. CDR1 is SQVTM and CDR2 is ANQGSEA in the germline V gene. V lost 6 bases and J lost 2; bases outside the gene matches: 4.

This clonotype was counted ten times or more. The rearrangement joins TRBV6-2 or TRBV6-3 to TRBJ1-6; weak D call: TRBD1 (5 bases). V was clipped by 8 bases and J by 6 bases, with 11 bases between them. This CDR3 comprises 13 residues. Germline V CDR1 and CDR2: MNHEY, SVGEGT. DNA for the CDR3: TGTGCCAGCGGGGGAGTCGGTAATTCACCCCTCCACTTT. Translated, it gives CASGGVGNSPLHF.